This T cell receptor beta chain was captured by sequencing in a study of chemoradiotherapy in HPV16-positive cancers. Study-level findings and limits: Functional assays defining HPV-specific T cells used only a couple of HPV16-positive patients. Candidate HPV-specific clones and E7-related TCR motifs grew in tumor during treatment.

Repeated repertoire sampling spanned the course of chemoradiotherapy. As to this clone: The antigen remains unidentified.

The method was immunoSEQ multiplex PCR; TCRdb's version includes in-frame clones alone and lacks a portion of them. The data show about 2,100 clones, around 70% seen once. Deletions cut 3 bases from V and 0 bases from J, with 7 bases between. This CDR3 comprises 13 residues. CDR1 SGHRS and CDR2 YFSETQ come from the germline V gene. The sample was acquired from a patient who underwent chemoradiotherapy. The TCR was taken from a human donor with HPV-associated anogenital cancer. The chain is built from TRBV5-1 and TRBJ2-7; D perhaps matches TRBD1 (5 bases). The CDR3 nucleotides read TGCGCCAGCAGCTATGGGGCCTCCTACGAGCAGTACTTC. Its translation: CASSYGASYEQYF.